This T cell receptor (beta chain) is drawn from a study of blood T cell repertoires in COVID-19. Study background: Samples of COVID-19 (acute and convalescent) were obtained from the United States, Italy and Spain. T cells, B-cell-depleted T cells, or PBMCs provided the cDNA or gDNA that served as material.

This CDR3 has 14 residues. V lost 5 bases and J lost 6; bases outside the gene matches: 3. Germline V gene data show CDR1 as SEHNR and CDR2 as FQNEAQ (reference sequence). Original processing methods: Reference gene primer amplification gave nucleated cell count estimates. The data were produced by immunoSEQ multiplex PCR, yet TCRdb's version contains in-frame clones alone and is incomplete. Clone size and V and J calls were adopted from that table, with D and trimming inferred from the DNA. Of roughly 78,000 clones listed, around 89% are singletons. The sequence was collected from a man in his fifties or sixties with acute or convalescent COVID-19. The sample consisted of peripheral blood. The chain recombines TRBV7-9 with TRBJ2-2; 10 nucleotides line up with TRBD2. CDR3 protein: CASSNSGGAGELFF. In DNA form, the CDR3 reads TGTGCCAGCAGCAACAGCGGGGGGGCCGGGGAGCTGTTTTTT.